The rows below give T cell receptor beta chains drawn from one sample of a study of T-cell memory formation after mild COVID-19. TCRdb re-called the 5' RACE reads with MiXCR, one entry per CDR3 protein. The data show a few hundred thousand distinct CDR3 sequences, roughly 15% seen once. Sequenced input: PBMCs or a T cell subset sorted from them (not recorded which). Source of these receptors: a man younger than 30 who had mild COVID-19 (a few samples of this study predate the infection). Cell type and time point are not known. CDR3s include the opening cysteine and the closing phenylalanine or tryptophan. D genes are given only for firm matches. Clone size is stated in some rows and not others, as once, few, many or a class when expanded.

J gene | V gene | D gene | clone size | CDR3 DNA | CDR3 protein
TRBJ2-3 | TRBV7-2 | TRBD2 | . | TGTGCCAGCAAACTCGGGGGGAGCACAGATACGCAGTATTTT | CASKLGGSTDTQYF
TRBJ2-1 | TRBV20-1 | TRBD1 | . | TGCAGTGCTAGAGATCCCTCAGGGGGCTCCCCCTACAATGAGCAGTTCTTC | CSARDPSGGSPYNEQFF
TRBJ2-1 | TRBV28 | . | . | TGTGCCAGCAGGGGTCCTCTAGTCTCCAATGAGCAGTTCTTC | CASRGPLVSNEQFF
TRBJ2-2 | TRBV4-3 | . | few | TGCGCCAGCAGCCCGATTCAGGGGCCCGGGGAGCTGTTTTTT | CASSPIQGPGELFF
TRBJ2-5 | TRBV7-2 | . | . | TGTGCCAGCAGCTTAATGGCGGGCGTTACACGAGGGGAGACCCAGTACTTC | CASSLMAGVTRGETQYF
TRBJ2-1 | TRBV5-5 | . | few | TGTGCCAGCAGCTTGCGTTCCCGAGGAGGAGGAAGGCAGTTCTTC | CASSLRSRGGGRQFF
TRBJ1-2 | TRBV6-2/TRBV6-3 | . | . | TGTGCCAGCAGAGATACGGACCTCTTC | CASRDTDLF
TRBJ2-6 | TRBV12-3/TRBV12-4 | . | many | TGTGCCAGCAGCCCCGGAGGGGGCTCTGGGGCCAACGTCCTGACTTTC | CASSPGGGSGANVLTF
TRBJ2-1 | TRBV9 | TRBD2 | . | TGTGCCAGCAGCGTAGGGCCTAGCGGGGGGCTATACAATGAGCAGTTCTTC | CASSVGPSGGLYNEQFF
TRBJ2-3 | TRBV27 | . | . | TGTGCCAGCAGTTTAGGGTCCTACCCCACAGATACGCAGTATTTT | CASSLGSYPTDTQYF
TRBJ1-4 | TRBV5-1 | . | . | TGCGCCAGCAGCTTCGAGGGCCGAAATGAAAAACTGTTTTTT | CASSFEGRNEKLFF
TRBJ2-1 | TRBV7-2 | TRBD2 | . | TGTGCCAGCAGCTTAGCCGGGACTAACTCCTACAATGAGCAGTTCTTC | CASSLAGTNSYNEQFF
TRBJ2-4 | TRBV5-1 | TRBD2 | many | TGCGCCAGCCCCGGGCGGGGGGCATCGGCCAAAAACATTCAGTACTTC | CASPGRGASAKNIQYF
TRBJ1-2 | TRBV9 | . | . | TGTGCCAGCCAGACGGGGGAGGGTGGCTACACCTTC | CASQTGEGGYTF
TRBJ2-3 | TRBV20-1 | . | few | TGCAGTGCTAGAGATGACGGGGCAGTGAATTTT | CSARDDGAVNF
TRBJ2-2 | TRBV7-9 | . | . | TGTGCCAGACAACTCCTAACCGGGGAGCTGTTTTTT | CARQLLTGELFF
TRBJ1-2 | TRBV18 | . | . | TGTGCCAGCTCACCCGATGTACGGTATGGCTACACCTTC | CASSPDVRYGYTF
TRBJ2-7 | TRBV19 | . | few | TGTGCCAGTCAAGACTCGAGCTCCTACGAGCAGTACTTC | CASQDSSSYEQYF
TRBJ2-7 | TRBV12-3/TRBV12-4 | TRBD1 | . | TGTGCCAGCAGTTTCTGGACAGGGGATTACGAGCAGTACTTC | CASSFWTGDYEQYF
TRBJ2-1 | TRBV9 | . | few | TGTGCCAGCAGCGAGACTAGGTTGATGGGCAATGAGCAGTTCTTC | CASSETRLMGNEQFF